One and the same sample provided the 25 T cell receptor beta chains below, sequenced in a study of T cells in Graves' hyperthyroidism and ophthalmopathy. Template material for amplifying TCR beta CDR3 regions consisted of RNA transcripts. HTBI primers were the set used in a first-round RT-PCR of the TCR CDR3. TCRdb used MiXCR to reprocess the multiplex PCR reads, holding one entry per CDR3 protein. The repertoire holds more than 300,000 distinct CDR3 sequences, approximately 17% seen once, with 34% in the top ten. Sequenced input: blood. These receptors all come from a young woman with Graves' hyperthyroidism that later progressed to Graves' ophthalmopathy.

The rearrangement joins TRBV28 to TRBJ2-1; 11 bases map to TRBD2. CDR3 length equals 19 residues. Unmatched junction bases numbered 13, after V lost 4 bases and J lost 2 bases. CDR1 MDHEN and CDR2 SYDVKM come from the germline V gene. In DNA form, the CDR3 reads TGTGCCAGCAGTTCCAGATATACTAGCGGGGGATCAGCCTACAATGAGCAGTTCTTC. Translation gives CASSSRYTSGGSAYNEQFF.

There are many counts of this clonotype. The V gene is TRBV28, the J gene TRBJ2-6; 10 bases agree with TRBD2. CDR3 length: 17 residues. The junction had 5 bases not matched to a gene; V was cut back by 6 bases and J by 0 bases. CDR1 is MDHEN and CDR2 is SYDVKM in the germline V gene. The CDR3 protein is CASREAGGSSGANVLTF. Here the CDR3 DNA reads TGTGCCAGCAGGGAAGCGGGGGGGAGCTCTGGGGCCAACGTCCTGACTTTC.

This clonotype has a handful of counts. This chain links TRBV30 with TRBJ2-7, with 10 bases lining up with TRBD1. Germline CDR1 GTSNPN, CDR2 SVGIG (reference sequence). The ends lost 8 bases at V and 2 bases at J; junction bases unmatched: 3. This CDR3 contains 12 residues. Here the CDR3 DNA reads TGTGCCACGGACAGGGGGACCTACGAGCAGTACTTC. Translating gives CATDRGTYEQYF. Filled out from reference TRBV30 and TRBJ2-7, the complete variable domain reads SQTIHQWPATLVQPVGSPLSLECTVEGTSNPNLYWYRQAAGRGLQLLFYSVGIGQISSEVPQNLSASRPQDRQFILSSKKLLLSDSGFYLCATDRGTYEQYFGPGTRLTVT.

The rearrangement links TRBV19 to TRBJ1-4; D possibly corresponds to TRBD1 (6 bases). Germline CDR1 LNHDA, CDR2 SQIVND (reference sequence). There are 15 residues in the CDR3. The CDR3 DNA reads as TGTGCTACGAAGAGACAGGTCTGGACTAATGAAAAACTGTTTTTT. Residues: CATKRQVWTNEKLFF.

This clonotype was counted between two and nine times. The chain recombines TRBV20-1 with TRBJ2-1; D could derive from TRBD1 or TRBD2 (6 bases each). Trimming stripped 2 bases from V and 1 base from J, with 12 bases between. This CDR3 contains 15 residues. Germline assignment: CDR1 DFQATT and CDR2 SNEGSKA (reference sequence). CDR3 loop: CSARYWRGSYNEQFF. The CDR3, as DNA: TGCAGTGCTAGATATTGGAGGGGGTCCTACAATGAGCAGTTCTTC.

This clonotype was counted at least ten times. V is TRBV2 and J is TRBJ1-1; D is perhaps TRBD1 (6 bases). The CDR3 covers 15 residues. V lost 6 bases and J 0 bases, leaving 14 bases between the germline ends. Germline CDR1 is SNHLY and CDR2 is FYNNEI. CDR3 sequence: CASRVDRTLNTEAFF. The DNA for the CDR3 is TGTGCCAGCAGGGTGGACAGAACTTTGAACACTGAAGCTTTCTTT. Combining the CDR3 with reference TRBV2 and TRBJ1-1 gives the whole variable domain EPEVTQTPSHQVTQMGQEVILRCVPISNHLYFYWYRQILGQKVEFLVSFYNNEISEKSEIFDDQFSVERPDGSNFTLKIRSTKLEDSAMYFCASRVDRTLNTEAFFGQGTRLTVV.

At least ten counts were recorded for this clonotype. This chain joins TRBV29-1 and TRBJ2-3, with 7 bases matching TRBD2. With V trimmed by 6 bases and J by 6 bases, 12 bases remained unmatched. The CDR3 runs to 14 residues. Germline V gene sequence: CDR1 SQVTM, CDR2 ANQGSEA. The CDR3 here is CSVPRAGTHDTQYF. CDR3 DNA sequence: TGCAGCGTCCCACGAGCGGGGACGCATGATACGCAGTATTTT.

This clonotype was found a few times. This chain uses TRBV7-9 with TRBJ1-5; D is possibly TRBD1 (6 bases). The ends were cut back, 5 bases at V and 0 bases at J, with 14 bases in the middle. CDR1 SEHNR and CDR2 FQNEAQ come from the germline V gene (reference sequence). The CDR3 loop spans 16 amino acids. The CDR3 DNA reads TGTGCCAGCAGCCCATCTGGGGGGCATAGCAATCAGCCCCAGCATTTT. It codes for CASSPSGGHSNQPQHF.

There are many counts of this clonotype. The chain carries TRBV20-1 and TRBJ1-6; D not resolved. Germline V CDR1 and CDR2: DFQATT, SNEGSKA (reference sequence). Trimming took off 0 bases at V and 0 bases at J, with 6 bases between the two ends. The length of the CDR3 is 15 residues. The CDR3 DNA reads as TGCAGTGCTAGAGAGAGGAGCTCCTATAATTCACCCCTCCACTTT. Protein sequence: CSARERSSYNSPLHF.

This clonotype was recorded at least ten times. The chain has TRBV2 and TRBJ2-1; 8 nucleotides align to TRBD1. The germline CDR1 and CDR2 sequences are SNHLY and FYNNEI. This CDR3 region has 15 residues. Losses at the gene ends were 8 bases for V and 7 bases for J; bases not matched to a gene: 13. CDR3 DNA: TGTGCCAGCCCCCCCTTGGGCAGGGACAGGAATGAGCAGTTCTTC. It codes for CASPPLGRDRNEQFF.

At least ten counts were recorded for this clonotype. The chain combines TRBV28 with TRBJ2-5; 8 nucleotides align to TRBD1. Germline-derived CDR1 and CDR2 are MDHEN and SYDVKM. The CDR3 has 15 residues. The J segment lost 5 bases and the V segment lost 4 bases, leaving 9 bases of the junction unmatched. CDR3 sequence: CASSSDRAVMETQYF. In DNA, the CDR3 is TGTGCCAGCAGTTCGGACAGGGCAGTAATGGAGACCCAGTACTTC.

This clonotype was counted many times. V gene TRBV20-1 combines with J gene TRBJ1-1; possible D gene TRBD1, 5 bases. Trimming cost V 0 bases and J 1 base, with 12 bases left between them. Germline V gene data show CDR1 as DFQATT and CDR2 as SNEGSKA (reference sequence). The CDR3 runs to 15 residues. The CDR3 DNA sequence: TGCAGTGCTAGAGATGGTGGGGGGGGGAACACTGAAGCTTTCTTT. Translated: CSARDGGGGNTEAFF.

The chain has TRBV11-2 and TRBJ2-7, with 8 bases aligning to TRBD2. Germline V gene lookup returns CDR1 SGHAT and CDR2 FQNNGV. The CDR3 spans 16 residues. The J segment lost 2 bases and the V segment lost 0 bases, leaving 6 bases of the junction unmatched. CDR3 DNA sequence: TGTGCCAGCAGCTTAGATATATTAGCGGGAACCTACGAGCAGTACTTC. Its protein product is CASSLDILAGTYEQYF.

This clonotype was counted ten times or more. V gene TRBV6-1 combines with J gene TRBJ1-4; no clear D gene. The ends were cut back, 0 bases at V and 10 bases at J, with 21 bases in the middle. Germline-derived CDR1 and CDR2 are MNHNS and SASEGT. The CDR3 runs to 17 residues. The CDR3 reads CASSEARTVAARGKLFF. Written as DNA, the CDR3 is TGTGCCAGCAGTGAAGCTAGGACGGTAGCCGCAAGAGGAAAACTGTTTTTT.

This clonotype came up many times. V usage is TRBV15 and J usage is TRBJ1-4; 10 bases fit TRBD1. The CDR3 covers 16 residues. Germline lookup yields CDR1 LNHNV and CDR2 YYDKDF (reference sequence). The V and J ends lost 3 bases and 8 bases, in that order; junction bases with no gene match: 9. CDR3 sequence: CATSRSSGTGAEKLFF. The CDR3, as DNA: TGTGCCACCAGCAGGAGTTCCGGGACAGGGGCCGAAAAACTGTTTTTT. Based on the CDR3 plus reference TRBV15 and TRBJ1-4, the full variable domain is DAMVIQNPRYQVTQFGKPVTLSCSQTLNHNVMYWYQQKSSQAPKLLFHYYDKDFNNEADTPDNFQSRRPNTSFCFLDIRSPGLGDTAMYLCATSRSSGTGAEKLFFGSGTQLSVL.

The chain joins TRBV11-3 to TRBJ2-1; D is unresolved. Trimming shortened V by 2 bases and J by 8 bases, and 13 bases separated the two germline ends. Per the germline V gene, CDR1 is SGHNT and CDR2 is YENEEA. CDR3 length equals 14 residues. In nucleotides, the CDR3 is TGTGCCAGCAGCTTATCGCGGAGTGTGGATGAGCAGTTCTTC. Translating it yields CASSLSRSVDEQFF.

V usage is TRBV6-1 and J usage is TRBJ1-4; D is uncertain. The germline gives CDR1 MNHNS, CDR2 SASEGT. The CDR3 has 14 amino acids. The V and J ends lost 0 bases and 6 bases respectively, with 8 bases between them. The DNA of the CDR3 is TGTGCCAGCAGTGAAGCGCTTCGGGATGAAAAACTGTTTTTT. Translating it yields CASSEALRDEKLFF.

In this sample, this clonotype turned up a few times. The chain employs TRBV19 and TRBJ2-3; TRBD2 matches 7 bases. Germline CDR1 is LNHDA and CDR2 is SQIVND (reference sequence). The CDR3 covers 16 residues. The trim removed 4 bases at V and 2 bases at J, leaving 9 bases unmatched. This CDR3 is CASSRSSGGSTDTQYF. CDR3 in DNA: TGTGCCAGTAGTAGGTCTAGCGGAGGATCCACAGATACGCAGTATTTT.

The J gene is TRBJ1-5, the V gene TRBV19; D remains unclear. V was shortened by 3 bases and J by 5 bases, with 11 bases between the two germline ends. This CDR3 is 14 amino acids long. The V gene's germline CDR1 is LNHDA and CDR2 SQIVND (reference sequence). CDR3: CASSIWGSHQPQHF. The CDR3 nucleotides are TGTGCCAGTAGTATTTGGGGTTCTCATCAGCCCCAGCATTTT.

CDR3 in amino acids: CASSPLGAGSTEAFF. The CDR3 region has the DNA TGTGCCAGCTCACCACTTGGCGCGGGAAGCACTGAAGCTTTCTTT. The genes are TRBV18 and TRBJ1-1; D is unresolved. Trimming removed 1 base at V and 4 bases at J, with 13 bases between. Germline V gene sequence: CDR1 KGHSH, CDR2 LQKENI. There are 15 residues in the CDR3. The full variable domain, in which reference TRBV18 and TRBJ1-1 provide the parts outside the CDR3, is NAGVMQNPRHLVRRRGQEARLRCSPMKGHSHVYWYRQLPEEGLKFMVYLQKENIIDESGMPKERFSAEFPKEGPSILRIQQVVRGDSAAYFCASSPLGAGSTEAFFGQGTRLTVV.

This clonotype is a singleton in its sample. CDR3 loop: CASSFRDRVGIQYF. The CDR3 nucleotides are TGTGCCAGCAGTTTCCGGGACAGGGTTGGCATTCAGTACTTC. The genes are TRBV27 and TRBJ2-4, with 9 bases that match TRBD1. The trim removed 3 bases at V and 9 bases at J, leaving 6 bases unmatched. The CDR3 totals 14 residues. CDR1 is MNHEY, CDR2 SMNVEV, per germline (reference sequence).

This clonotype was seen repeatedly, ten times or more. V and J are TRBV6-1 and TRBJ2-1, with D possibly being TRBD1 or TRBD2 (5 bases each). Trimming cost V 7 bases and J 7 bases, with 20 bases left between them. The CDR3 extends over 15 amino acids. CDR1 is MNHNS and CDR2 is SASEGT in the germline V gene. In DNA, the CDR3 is TGTGCCAGCACCGACATCGGGGCAGGCGATAATGAGCAGTTCTTC. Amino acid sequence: CASTDIGAGDNEQFF.

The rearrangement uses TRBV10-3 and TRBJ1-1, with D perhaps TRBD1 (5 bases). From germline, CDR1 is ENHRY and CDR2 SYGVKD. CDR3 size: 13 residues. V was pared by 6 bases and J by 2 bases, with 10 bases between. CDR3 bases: TGTGCCATCAGCAGACAGACCAACACTGAAGCTTTCTTT. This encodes CAISRQTNTEAFF.

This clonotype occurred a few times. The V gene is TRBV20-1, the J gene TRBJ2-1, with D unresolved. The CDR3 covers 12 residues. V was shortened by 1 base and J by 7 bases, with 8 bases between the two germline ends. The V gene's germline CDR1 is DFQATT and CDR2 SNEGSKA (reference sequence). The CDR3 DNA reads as TGCAGTGCTAGAGGGACCCATAATGAGCAGTTCTTC. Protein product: CSARGTHNEQFF.

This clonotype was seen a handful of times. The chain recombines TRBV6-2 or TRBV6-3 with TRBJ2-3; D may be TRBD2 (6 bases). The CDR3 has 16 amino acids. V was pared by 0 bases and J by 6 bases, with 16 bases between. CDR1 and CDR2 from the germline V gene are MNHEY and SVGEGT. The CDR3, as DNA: TGTGCCAGCAGTTACTCGAGTTATACGGGGAGGGATACGCAGTATTTT. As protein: CASSYSSYTGRDTQYF.